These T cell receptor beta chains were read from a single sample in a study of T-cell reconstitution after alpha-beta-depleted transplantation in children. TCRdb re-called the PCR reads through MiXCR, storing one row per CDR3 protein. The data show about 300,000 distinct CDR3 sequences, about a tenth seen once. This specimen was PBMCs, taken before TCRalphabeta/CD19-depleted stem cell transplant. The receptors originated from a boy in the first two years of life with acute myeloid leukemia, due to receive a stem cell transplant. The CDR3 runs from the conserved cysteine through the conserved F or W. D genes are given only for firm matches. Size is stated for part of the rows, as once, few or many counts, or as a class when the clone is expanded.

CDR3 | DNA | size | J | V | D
CASSLGGGGNTIYF | TGTGCCAGCAGCTTAGGGGGGGGCGGAAACACCATATATTTT | many | TRBJ1-3 | TRBV7-8 | -
CASSQTGPYEQYF | TGTGCCAGCAGCCAGACCGGGCCCTACGAGCAGTACTTC | many | TRBJ2-7 | TRBV28 | -
CASRAGRNYNEQFF | TGTGCCAGCCGGGCGGGCAGGAACTACAATGAGCAGTTCTTC | - | TRBJ2-1 | TRBV21-1 | -
CASSLESPYAQYF | TGTGCCAGCAGCTTAGAATCTCCTTACGCGCAGTACTTC | many | TRBJ2-7 | TRBV7-9 | -
CASSLDKATEAFF | TGCGCCAGCAGCTTGGATAAGGCGACTGAAGCTTTCTTT | many | TRBJ1-1 | TRBV5-1 | -
CASPVGGANTGELFF | TGTGCCTCCCCTGTAGGGGGGGCGAACACCGGGGAGCTGTTTTTT | few | TRBJ2-2 | TRBV30 | -
CASRISVNTGELFF | TGTGCCAGCAGAATTAGCGTAAACACCGGGGAGCTGTTTTTT | many | TRBJ2-2 | TRBV28 | -
CASSFVTDTQYF | TGTGCCAGCAGCTTTGTCACAGATACGCAGTATTTT | many | TRBJ2-3 | TRBV11-2 | -
CSVGWENTEAFF | TGCAGCGTTGGCTGGGAGAACACTGAAGCTTTCTTT | many | TRBJ1-1 | TRBV29-1 | -
CASGGRGSAPDF | TGTGCTAGTGGGGGAAGGGGCTCAGCGCCAGACTTC | many | TRBJ2-5 | TRBV12-5 | -
CASTPGGTEAFF | TGTGCCAGCACCCCCGGCGGGACTGAAGCTTTCTTT | many | TRBJ1-1 | TRBV25-1 | -
CASSDGSGGYNEQFF | TGTGCCAGCAGTGACGGTTCGGGGGGCTACAATGAGCAGTTCTTC | many | TRBJ2-1 | TRBV2 | TRBD2
CASSDRTSVRETQYF | TGTGCCAGCAGTGATCGGACCTCTGTGCGAGAGACCCAGTACTTC | many | TRBJ2-5 | TRBV12-3/TRBV12-4 | -
CASSLGFAGAPYEQYF | TGCGCCAGCAGCTTGGGGTTTGCAGGAGCCCCCTACGAGCAGTACTTC | many | TRBJ2-7 | TRBV5-1 | -
CASSLYTVEQFF | TGTGCCAGCAGCCTTTATACGGTTGAGCAGTTCTTC | many | TRBJ2-1 | TRBV7-9 | -
CASSLGFRANYGYTF | TGTGCCAGCAGTTTAGGATTCCGGGCGAACTATGGCTACACCTTC | - | TRBJ1-2 | TRBV28 | -
CATSREGTSGYNEQFF | TGTGCCACCAGCAGAGAAGGGACTAGCGGGTACAATGAGCAGTTCTTC | - | TRBJ2-1 | TRBV15 | TRBD2
CASSLGPRQPQHF | TGCGCCAGCAGCTTGGGCCCCAGACAGCCCCAGCATTTT | many | TRBJ1-5 | TRBV5-1 | -
CASSLRGRGENEQFF | TGTGCCAGCTCCTTACGGGGGCGGGGGGAGAATGAGCAGTTCTTC | few | TRBJ2-1 | TRBV4-2 | TRBD2
CASSKDRSWEQYF | TGCGCCAGCAGCAAGGACAGGTCCTGGGAGCAGTACTTC | many | TRBJ2-7 | TRBV5-1 | TRBD1
CASSYGGFNQPQHF | TGTGCCAGCAGTTATGGGGGCTTCAATCAGCCCCAGCATTTT | few | TRBJ1-5 | TRBV6-2/TRBV6-3 | -
CASSQDPRGLDVAGELFF | TGCGCCAGCAGCCAAGATCCACGGGGACTAGACGTCGCCGGGGAGCTGTTTTTT | few | TRBJ2-2 | TRBV4-3 | TRBD2
CASSLGSTSWGSSYNSPLHF | TGTGCCAGCAGCTTAGGCTCCACCTCTTGGGGAAGCTCCTATAATTCACCCCTCCACTTT | many | TRBJ1-6 | TRBV7-6 | -
CASSFVGRNSPLHF | TGTGCCAGCAGCTTTGTGGGGCGGAATTCACCCCTCCACTTT | many | TRBJ1-6 | TRBV7-2 | -
CASSQDRAFIAGPGELFF | TGCGCCAGCAGCCAAGATCGGGCCTTCATAGCGGGTCCCGGGGAGCTGTTTTTT | many | TRBJ2-2 | TRBV4-3 | TRBD2
CASSLLREDGDEQYF | TGTGCCAGCAGTTTATTACGGGAGGATGGGGACGAGCAGTACTTC | many | TRBJ2-7 | TRBV28 | TRBD2
CASSKYSGANVLTF | TGTGCCAGCAGCAAATACTCTGGGGCCAACGTCCTGACTTTC | many | TRBJ2-6 | TRBV6-2/TRBV6-3 | -
CASSTGGTEAFF | TGTGCCAGCAGTACAGGGGGGACTGAAGCTTTCTTT | many | TRBJ1-1 | TRBV6-1 | TRBD1
CASSGRMGQGSPLHF | TGTGCCAGCAGTGGTCGCATGGGGCAGGGATCACCCCTCCACTTT | many | TRBJ1-6 | TRBV25-1 | -
CASSQGRERAFF | TGTGCCAGCAGCCAAGGGCGGGAAAGAGCTTTCTTT | many | TRBJ1-1 | TRBV14 | -
CASSLWVRGRLGTEAFF | TGTGCCAGCAGCTTATGGGTCAGGGGGCGCTTGGGCACTGAAGCTTTCTTT | many | TRBJ1-1 | TRBV7-6 | TRBD1
CASSPRVTLSSGNTIYF | TGTGCCAGCAGCCCCCGAGTGACACTCAGCTCTGGAAACACCATATATTTT | many | TRBJ1-3 | TRBV12-3/TRBV12-4 | -
CASSQAGGISDEQYF | TGTGCCAGCAGCCAAGCAGGGGGTATCAGCGACGAGCAGTACTTC | many | TRBJ2-7 | TRBV4-2 | TRBD1
CATSEGTGELFF | TGTGCCACCAGTGAGGGCACCGGGGAGCTGTTTTTT | many | TRBJ2-2 | TRBV24-1 | -
CSGQKGASNTGELFF | TGCAGCGGGCAGAAGGGGGCCTCGAACACCGGGGAGCTGTTTTTT | few | TRBJ2-2 | TRBV29-1 | TRBD1
CASSLYRGPTDTQYF | TGTGCCAGCAGCTTGTATCGCGGACCCACAGATACGCAGTATTTT | many | TRBJ2-3 | TRBV7-3 | -
CSVRLAGANTQYF | TGCAGCGTACGACTAGCGGGGGCGAATACGCAGTATTTT | many | TRBJ2-3 | TRBV29-1 | TRBD2
CAWKRDSNEQFF | TGTGCCTGGAAGCGGGACAGTAATGAGCAGTTCTTC | few | TRBJ2-1 | TRBV30 | -
CASSGRDSPYEQYF | TGTGCCAGCAGTGGCCGGGACTCACCCTACGAGCAGTACTTC | - | TRBJ2-7 | TRBV12-3/TRBV12-4 | -
CASTTAPGNEQFF | TGCGCCAGCACCACCGCCCCCGGCAATGAGCAGTTCTTC | many | TRBJ2-1 | TRBV5-1 | -
CASSPFQGNYEQYF | TGTGCCAGCAGCCCATTCCAGGGGAACTACGAGCAGTACTTC | many | TRBJ2-7 | TRBV11-2 | -
CSARVSGTYEQYF | TGCAGTGCTAGAGTTTCCGGCACCTACGAGCAGTACTTC | many | TRBJ2-7 | TRBV20-1 | -
CASSPLQEPQYF | TGTGCCAGCAGCCCCCTGCAAGAGCCCCAGTACTTC | many | TRBJ2-5 | TRBV12-3/TRBV12-4 | -
CASSHEGYTGELFF | TGTGCCAGCAGCCACGAGGGTTACACCGGGGAGCTGTTTTTT | many | TRBJ2-2 | TRBV6-1 | -
CASSQASTHQETQYF | TGTGCCAGCAGCCAAGCTTCAACACACCAAGAGACCCAGTACTTC | many | TRBJ2-5 | TRBV4-2 | -
CASSKPLSDYEQYF | TGTGCCAGCAGTAAACCGCTATCAGACTACGAGCAGTACTTC | many | TRBJ2-7 | TRBV28 | -
CCARDQALLTGGGEAFF | TGCTGCGCTAGAGATCAGGCTCTCTTGACAGGGGGCGGTGAAGCTTTCTTT | once | TRBJ1-1 | TRBV20-1 | TRBD1
CASSLTPNNEQFF | TGTGCCAGCAGTTTAACCCCGAACAATGAGCAGTTCTTC | few | TRBJ2-1 | TRBV28 | -
CAFSRGGMSSYNEQFF | TGTGCCTTCAGTCGCGGGGGAATGAGCTCCTACAATGAGCAGTTCTTC | - | TRBJ2-1 | TRBV7-3 | TRBD2
CAFSPRDGYTF | TGTGCCTTCTCCCCGAGGGATGGCTACACCTTC | few | TRBJ1-2 | TRBV30 | -
CASSLTGAIPSTDTQYF | TGTGCCAGCAGCTTAACAGGGGCCATTCCTAGCACAGATACGCAGTATTTT | many | TRBJ2-3 | TRBV7-3 | -
CSADRGWGTEAFF | TGCAGTGCAGACAGGGGATGGGGCACTGAAGCTTTCTTT | - | TRBJ1-1 | TRBV20-1 | TRBD1
CASSYSRLAAETQYF | TGTGCCAGCAGTTACTCGAGGCTAGCGGCAGAGACCCAGTACTTC | few | TRBJ2-5 | TRBV6-5 | TRBD2
CASLLSGGPHYGYTF | TGTGCCAGCCTTCTGTCGGGGGGGCCGCACTATGGCTACACCTTC | many | TRBJ1-2 | TRBV28 | -
CASSPGRDTGELFF | TGTGCCAGCTCACCAGGGAGGGACACCGGGGAGCTGTTTTTT | - | TRBJ2-2 | TRBV18 | TRBD2
CASSQDWHEQYF | TGTGCCAGCAGCCAAGATTGGCACGAGCAGTACTTC | many | TRBJ2-7 | TRBV3-1 | -
CASSPRGGGSYNEQFF | TGTGCCAGCAGCCCCCGGGGCGGGGGGTCCTACAATGAGCAGTTCTTC | many | TRBJ2-1 | TRBV3-1 | TRBD2